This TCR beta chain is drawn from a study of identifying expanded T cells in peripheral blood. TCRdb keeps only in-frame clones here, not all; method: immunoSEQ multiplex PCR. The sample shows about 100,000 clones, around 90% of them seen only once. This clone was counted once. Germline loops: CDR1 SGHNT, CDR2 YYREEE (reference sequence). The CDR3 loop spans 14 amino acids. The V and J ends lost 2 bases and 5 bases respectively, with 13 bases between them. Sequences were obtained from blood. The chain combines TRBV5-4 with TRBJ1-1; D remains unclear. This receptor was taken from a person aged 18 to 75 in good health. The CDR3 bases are TGTGCCAGCAGCTTTGTGACCCCGGGGACTGAAGCTTTCTTT. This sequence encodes CASSFVTPGTEAFF.